This T cell receptor beta chain stems from a study of blood T cell repertoires in COVID-19. Study in general: Samples representing acute and convalescent COVID-19 were sourced from the United States, Italy and Spain.

Germline lookup yields CDR1 MGHRA and CDR2 YSYEKL. The ends were cut back, 3 bases at V and 9 bases at J, with 12 bases in the middle. The CDR3 has 13 residues. Those enrolled, adults aged roughly 18 to 90 years, came from some 25 US areas. Among Cohort 3 donors, those recovered had two negative PCRs, clearance, or symptom resolution. Per the study methods: By means of reference gene primer amplification, nucleated cell counts were estimated. The repertoire was sequenced with immunoSEQ multiplex PCR; TCRdb's copy has only in-frame clones and lacks some. V, J and clone size are those of that table, while D and trimming were read from the DNA. The sample shows roughly 180,000 clones, approximately 85% of them seen only once.

The sequenced sample consisted of PBMCs or T cells enriched from blood (not recorded which). This sequence joins TRBV4-1 and TRBJ2-1, with D uncertain. The sequence was obtained from a man aged 35-49 years who had recovered from COVID-19. CDR3 nucleotides: TGCGCCAGCAGCCAGCCCACGTTCGGTGAGCAGTTCTTC. It yields the protein CASSQPTFGEQFF.